This T cell receptor (beta chain) was identified in a study of memory CD4+ T cells and cytomegalovirus serostatus. Single viable CD3+CD4+CD8-CD45RO+ cells were sorted as the memory CD4+ T cells. The germline gives CDR1 GTSNPN, CDR2 SVGIG (reference sequence). With 3 bases removed from V and 8 bases from J, the gap between germline ends came to 10 bases. CDR3 length equals 11 residues. Using immunoSEQ multiplex PCR, the repertoire was profiled, and TCRdb retains in-frame clones only, with some absent. This sample has about 42,000 clones; roughly 78% occur once, and the top ten carry around 0.91%. This TCR derives from an adult in good health and CMV-seronegative. Material for sequencing was memory CD4+ T cells from blood. The chain combines TRBV30 with TRBJ1-2; D is unclear. CDR3 sequence: CAWREQGGYTF. CDR3 nucleotide sequence: TGTGCCTGGAGAGAGCAAGGGGGCTACACCTTC.